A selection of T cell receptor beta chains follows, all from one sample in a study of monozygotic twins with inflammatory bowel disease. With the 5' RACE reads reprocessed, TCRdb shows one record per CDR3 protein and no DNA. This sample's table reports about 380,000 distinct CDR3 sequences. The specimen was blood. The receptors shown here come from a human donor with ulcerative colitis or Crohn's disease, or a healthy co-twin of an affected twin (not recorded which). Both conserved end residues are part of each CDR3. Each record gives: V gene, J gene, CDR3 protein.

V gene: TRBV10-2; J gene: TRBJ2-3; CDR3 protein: CASSAPVTDTQYF
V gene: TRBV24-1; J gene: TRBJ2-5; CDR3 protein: CATSDSNRGLRETQYF
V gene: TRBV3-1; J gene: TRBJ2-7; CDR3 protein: CASSHEGSYEQYF
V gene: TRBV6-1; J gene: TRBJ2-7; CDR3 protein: CASSVSSGNSYEQYF
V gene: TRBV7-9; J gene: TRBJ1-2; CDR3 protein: CASSLRGSTNYGYTF
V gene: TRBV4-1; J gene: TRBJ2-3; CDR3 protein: CASSQKSQGPYGGTDTQYF
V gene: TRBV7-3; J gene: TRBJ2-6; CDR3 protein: CASSLIEAGWNSGANVLTF
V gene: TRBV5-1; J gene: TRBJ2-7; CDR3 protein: CASSLRSRTGITSYEQYF
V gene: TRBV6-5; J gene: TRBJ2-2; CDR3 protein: CASSYSRRAWQTGELFF
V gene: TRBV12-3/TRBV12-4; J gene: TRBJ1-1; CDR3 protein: CASRSQTGNTEAFF
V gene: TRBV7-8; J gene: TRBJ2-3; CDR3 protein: CASTYLGEGRITDTQYF
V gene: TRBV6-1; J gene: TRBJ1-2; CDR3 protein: CASCRRGSNYGYTF
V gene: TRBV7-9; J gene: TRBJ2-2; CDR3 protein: CASRLAGSNTGELFF
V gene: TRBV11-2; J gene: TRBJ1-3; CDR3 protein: CASSLTGGGNTIYF
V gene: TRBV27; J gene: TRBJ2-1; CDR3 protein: CASTAAGGGIYNEQFF
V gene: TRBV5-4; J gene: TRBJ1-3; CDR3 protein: CASSPGLGQDRNTIYF
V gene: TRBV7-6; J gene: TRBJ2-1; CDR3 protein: CASSYPNRGNEQFF
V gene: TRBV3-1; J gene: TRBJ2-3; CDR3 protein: CASSHPAGGRTDTQYF
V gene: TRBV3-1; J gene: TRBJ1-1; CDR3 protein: CASSQVLGNTEAFF
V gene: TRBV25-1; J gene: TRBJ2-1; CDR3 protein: CASSDLTLGPYNEQFF
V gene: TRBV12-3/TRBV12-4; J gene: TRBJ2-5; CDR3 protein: CASSRGQRRETQYF
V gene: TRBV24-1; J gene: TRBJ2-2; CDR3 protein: CATSGWDTGELFF
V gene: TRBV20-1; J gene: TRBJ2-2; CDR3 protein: CSAIPAGAYAAGELSF
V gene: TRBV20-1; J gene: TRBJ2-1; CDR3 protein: CSARVPLAGRYNEQFF
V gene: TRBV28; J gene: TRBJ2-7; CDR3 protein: CASIPGGNVHEQYF
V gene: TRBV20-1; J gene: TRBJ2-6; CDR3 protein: CSASSVAGPALAGANVLTF
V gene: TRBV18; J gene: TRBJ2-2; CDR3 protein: CASSPFDSSSSGELFF
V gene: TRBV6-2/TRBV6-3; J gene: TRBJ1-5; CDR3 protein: CASTSTSGVGNQPQHF
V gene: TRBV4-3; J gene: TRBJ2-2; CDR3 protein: CASSQEYGGTGELFF
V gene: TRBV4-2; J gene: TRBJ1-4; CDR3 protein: CASSQDLKLSTNEKLFF
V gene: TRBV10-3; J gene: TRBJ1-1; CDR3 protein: CAISTNEGGTEAFF
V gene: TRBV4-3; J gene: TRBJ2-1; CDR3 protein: CASSQDQLAGAYNEQFF
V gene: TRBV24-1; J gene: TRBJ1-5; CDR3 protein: CASQDSTNQPQHF
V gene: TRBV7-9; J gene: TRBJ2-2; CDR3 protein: CASSLTRGNTGELFF
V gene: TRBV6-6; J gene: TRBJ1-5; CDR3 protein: CASMFQGGNQPQHF
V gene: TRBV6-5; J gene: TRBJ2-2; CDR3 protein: CASSYWAYNTGELFF
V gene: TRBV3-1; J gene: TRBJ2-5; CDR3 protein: CASSQDPGGGPPDYF
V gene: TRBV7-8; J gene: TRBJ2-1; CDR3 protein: CASSPRGRPGYEQFF
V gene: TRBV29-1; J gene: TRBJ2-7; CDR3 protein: CSVVTDSYEQYF
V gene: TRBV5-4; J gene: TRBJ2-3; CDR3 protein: CASSPGGAGTDTQYF
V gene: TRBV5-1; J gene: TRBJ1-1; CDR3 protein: CASSLIQHPRRAFF
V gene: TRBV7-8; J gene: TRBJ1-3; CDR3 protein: CASSPSGMRSGNTIYF
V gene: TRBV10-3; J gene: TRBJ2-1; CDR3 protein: CAIREDRGLAGVNEQFF
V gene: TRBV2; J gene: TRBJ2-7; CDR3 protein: CASKPGTGLYEQYF
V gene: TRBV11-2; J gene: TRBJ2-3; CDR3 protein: CASSREEGTNLGDTQYF
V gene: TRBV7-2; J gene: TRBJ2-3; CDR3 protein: CASSLVAGAYTDTQYF
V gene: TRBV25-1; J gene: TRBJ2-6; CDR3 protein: CASSGEGQGSFSGANVLTF
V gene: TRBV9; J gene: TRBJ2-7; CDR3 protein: CASSGTGVNEQYF
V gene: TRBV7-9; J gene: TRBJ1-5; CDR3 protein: CASSLGTGTGNQPQHF
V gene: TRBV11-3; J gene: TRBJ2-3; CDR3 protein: CASSSRTSGATDTQYF
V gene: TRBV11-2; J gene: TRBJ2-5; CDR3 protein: CASSFTGNHETQYF
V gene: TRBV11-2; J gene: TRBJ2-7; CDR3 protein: CASSLDRNRQEQYF
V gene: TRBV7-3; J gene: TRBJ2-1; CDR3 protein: CASSLDQARANNEQFF
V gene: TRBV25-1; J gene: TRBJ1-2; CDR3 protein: CASGGATGNYGYTF
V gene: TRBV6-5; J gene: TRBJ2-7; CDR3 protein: CASHDPPGSEQYF
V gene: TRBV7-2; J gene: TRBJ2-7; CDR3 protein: CASSLGFGQGVYEQYF
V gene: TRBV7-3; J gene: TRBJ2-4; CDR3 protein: CASSATGGKNIQYF
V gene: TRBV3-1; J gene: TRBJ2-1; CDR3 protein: CASSQEWGGTYNEQFF
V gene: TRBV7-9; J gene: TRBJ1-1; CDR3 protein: CASSSNRGRTEAFF
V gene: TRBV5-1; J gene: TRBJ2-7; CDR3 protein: CASSLESSHEQYF